The clone carrying this TCR beta chain was detected only a few times. The sample originates from a study of spatial heterogeneity in lung cancer. Via MiXCR, TCRdb re-called the 5' RACE reads, giving one row per CDR3 protein. Found here are about 26,000 distinct CDR3 sequences, 9.5% to 15% of them singletons; the top ten hold around 23%. CDR1 KGHDR and CDR2 SFDVKD come from the germline V gene. The V gene lost 7 bases and the J gene lost 2 bases, with 27 bases spanning the gap. CDR3 length equals 19 residues. Sample time point: sample taken at primary tumor resection. Whole RNA, which was extracted from tumor, nontumor lung tissue or frozen PBMC, was sequenced without any cell sorting. The donor group consisted of approximately 77 patients who had untreated, early-stage non-small cell lung cancer.

This sequence was found in a female donor with early-stage non-small cell lung cancer. The source material was PBMCs, sampled at surgery. The genes are TRBV24-1 and TRBJ2-3; D remains ambiguous. The CDR3 sequence is CATSPPPCCGPTITDTQYF. As DNA, the CDR3 is TGTGCCACCAGCCCCCCCCCCTGCTGTGGGCCCACCATCACAGATACGCAGTATTTT.